Sequencing of this TCR beta chain was carried out in a study of Graves' ophthalmopathy and Graves' hyperthyroidism (dated by TCRdb to 2017 to 2018). Notes on the research overall: Peripheral blood was collected at initial diagnosis, before any treatment. After sampling, hyperthyroidism patients received methimazole starting at 30 mg daily, and ophthalmopathy patients received high-dose intravenous methylprednisolone. The study used signatures of the TCR beta repertoire to tell Graves' ophthalmopathy apart from Graves' hyperthyroidism and to predict which patients would progress to ophthalmopathy. In total, 120 to 150 blood samples were TCR-sequenced: 40 to 45 ophthalmopathy, some 75 hyperthyroidism and about 17 hyperthyroidism-to-ophthalmopathy patients. The independent validation cohort included 18 hyperthyroidism patients plus 17 patients who later progressed from hyperthyroidism to ophthalmopathy. T-cell repertoires of thyroid tissue and blood were compared in 5 or 6 hyperthyroidism patients. The 100 discovery patients were divided at random into training and test sets in a 7:3 ratio. A discovery set of 100 patients (under 45 ophthalmopathy, around 57 stable hyperthyroidism) was enrolled to explore V-J signatures distinguishing ophthalmopathy from hyperthyroidism. The study at large found these results: Among expanded thyroid clonotypes with frequency above 0.001, most also showed up in blood, which suggests that blood repertoires may reflect the thyroid immune response. In cross-validation, the 13-signature model distinguished ophthalmopathy from stable hyperthyroidism with just over 85% sensitivity and roughly 81% specificity, and in the test set the corresponding values were approximately 80% and 68%. In validation, the model predicted ophthalmopathy progression with less than 71% sensitivity and about 73% specificity; some 13 predicted patients were CT-confirmed with GO in a median of roughly 6.8 months. Sample size was not statistically predetermined, and group allocation was not concealed from the investigators.

A patient counted as having stable hyperthyroidism if there was no progression to ophthalmopathy within 18 months of follow-up. Hyperthyroidism patients were newly diagnosed, were aged 18 to 65 years, and had a disease duration under 2 months. Anyone with other autoimmune diseases, uncontrolled infections, pregnancy or lactation was excluded from the study. Clinical symptoms, serum thyroxine, TRAb, thyroid ultrasound and orbital computed tomography formed the basis of the diagnosis. PBMCs were isolated from approximately 10 ml of fresh peripheral blood by Ficoll-Paque density gradient centrifugation. Total RNA was extracted using Trizol reagent, and RNA quality was checked on an Agilent 2100 Bioanalyzer. Sequences SGDLS (CDR1) and YYNGEE (CDR2) are obtained from the germline V gene. The V and J ends are trimmed by 0 bases and 6 bases, leaving 9 bases between them. Reading from cysteine to phenylalanine, the CDR3 counts 13 amino acids. Only the CDR3 region is kept as DNA, spanning 39 bases read in frame from base 1.

In this sample, this clonotype turned up a few times. No antigen is known for it. There are no base qualities to consult, and no much larger clone falls within one base. For repertoire sequencing, TCR beta CDR3 regions were amplified from RNA transcripts. The first round of RT-PCR was done with HTBI primers and the Qiagen OneStep RT-PCR kit, and was followed by a second round of multiplex PCR, then size selection and purification. Libraries were sequenced on an Illumina HiSeq2000 using paired-end 100 bp reads. As for the original processing: SOAPnuke was used to process the reads, removing any read that contained adapters or uncalled bases, had a mean Phred below 15, or lacked an exact match to the constant primer or identifier. COPE v1.2.5 was used to merge the high-quality paired reads. Each unique nucleotide sequence was treated as a clonotype, and MiTCR v1.1 was used to align the clonotypes to the IMGT TRB V, D and J references. The analysis was limited to V-J combinations with a frequency above 0.0001, which together covered more than 99% of repertoires. For each V-J combination, a TCR clonal expansion and chaos score was defined as the ratio of F50 clonal expansion to chaos observed in the TCRdist matrix. Welch's t-statistics and random forest were used to reduce features to about a dozen V-J combinations, which were fed into a naive Bayes classifier. The Morisita-Horn index was used to measure how similar the thyroid and blood repertoires were. The public reads were reprocessed in TCRdb via fastp at Q25 and MiXCR, keeping in-frame beta chains. Rows with one shared CDR3 protein collapse into an entry with the most common genes and DNA. Clone size and V and J calls follow TCRdb, not the original study. This sample comprises a few hundred thousand distinct CDR3 sequences, 15% of them detected only once. The ten top clones hold 5.5% to 8% of the sample.

The source is a woman aged 18-29 years with stable Graves' hyperthyroidism. Donor details come from another sample of the same person, matched by shared clones. This chain is built from TRBV9 and TRBJ1-2, with no confident D gene call. The specimen sequenced was peripheral blood. The CDR3: CASSVEGFDGYTF. The nucleotides are TGTGCCAGCAGCGTAGAAGGGTTCGATGGCTACACCTTC.